Included here is one TCR beta chain sequence, with context. As yet, its antigen is unknown. This sample was taken from a study of tumor and adjacent non-tumor tissue in lung cancer. A modified ARM-PCR protocol with three rounds of nested PCR amplified TCRbeta. Each CDR3 protein gets one entry after TCRdb re-called the multiplex PCR reads with MiXCR. The table includes approximately 77,000 distinct CDR3 sequences, roughly 80% detected once. This CDR3 is 15 amino acids long. From germline, CDR1 is MNHNY and CDR2 SVGAGI (reference sequence). Trimming removed 0 bases at V and 6 bases at J, with 14 bases between. This sample's RNA came from whole unsorted tissue. More than 3 cm separated this lung sample from the edge of the tumor. Study-level points and caveats: Top 100 clones took a larger repertoire share in normal lung.

The V gene is TRBV6-6, the J gene TRBJ1-1; D is unclear. The receptor was isolated from a man between 60 and 70 years old with non-small cell lung cancer. Sequenced input: distant non-tumor lung tissue. Here the CDR3 DNA reads TGTGCCAGCAGTTACTCATACAAGATGGCGGCTGAAGCTTTCTTT. Translating gives CASSYSYKMAAEAFF.